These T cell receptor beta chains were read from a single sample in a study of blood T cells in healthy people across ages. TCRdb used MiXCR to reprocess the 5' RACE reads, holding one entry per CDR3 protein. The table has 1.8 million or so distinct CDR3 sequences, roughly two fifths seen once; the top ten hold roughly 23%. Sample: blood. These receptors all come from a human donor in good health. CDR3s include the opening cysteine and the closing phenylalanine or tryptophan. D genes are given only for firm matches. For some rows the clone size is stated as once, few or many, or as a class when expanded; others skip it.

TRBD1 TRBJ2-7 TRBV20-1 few CSAKGQGYYEQYF TGCAGTGCTAAAGGACAGGGGTACTACGAGCAGTACTTC
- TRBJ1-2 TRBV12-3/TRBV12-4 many CASSPGVGYTF TGTGCCAGCAGCCCGGGTGTGGGCTACACCTTC
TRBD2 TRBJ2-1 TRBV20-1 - CSAKGPGLAGTSLRNEQFF TGCAGTGCTAAGGGGCCCGGTCTAGCGGGGACTTCCCTAAGAAATGAGCAGTTCTTC
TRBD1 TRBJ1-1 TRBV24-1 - CATSDSGQGATEAFF TGTGCCACCAGTGATTCGGGACAGGGGGCCACTGAAGCTTTCTTT
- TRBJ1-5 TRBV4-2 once CASSQDKGVRQPQHF TGTGCCAGCAGCCAAGATAAGGGGGTGCGGCAGCCCCAGCATTTT
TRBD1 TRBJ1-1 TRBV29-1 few CSVQRQGQSTEAFF TGCAGCGTTCAGAGACAGGGCCAAAGTACTGAAGCTTTCTTT
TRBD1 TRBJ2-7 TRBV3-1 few CASSLDRALGEQYF TGTGCCAGCAGCCTCGACAGGGCTCTGGGTGAGCAGTACTTC
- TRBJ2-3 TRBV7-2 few CASSLVLAPDTQYF TGTGCCAGCAGCTTGGTGCTGGCCCCAGATACGCAGTATTTT
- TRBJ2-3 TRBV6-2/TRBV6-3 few CASSQSGLDNTDTQYF TGTGCCAGCAGTCAGTCGGGACTGGATAACACAGATACGCAGTATTTT
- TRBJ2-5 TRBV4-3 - CASSQGFRTAQETQYF TGCGCCAGCAGCCAAGGTTTCCGGACAGCGCAAGAGACCCAGTACTTC
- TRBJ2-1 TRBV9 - CASRPNGVHNEQFF TGTGCCAGCAGGCCCAACGGGGTACACAATGAGCAGTTCTTC
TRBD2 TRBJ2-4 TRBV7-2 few CASSQGASGENIQYF TGTGCCAGCAGCCAAGGGGCTAGCGGGGAAAACATTCAGTACTTC
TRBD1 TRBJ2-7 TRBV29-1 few CSVEGTATYEQYF TGCAGCGTTGAGGGGACAGCAACCTACGAGCAGTACTTC
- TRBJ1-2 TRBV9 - CASTIHGLDYGYTF TGTGCCAGCACCATACATGGGCTGGACTATGGCTACACCTTC
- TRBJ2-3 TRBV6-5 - CASRPLGRGNTDTQYF TGTGCCAGCAGACCTTTGGGAAGGGGAAACACAGATACGCAGTATTTT
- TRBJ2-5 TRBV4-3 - CASSQVAGDGGTQYF TGCGCCAGCAGCCAAGTGGCCGGGGACGGAGGGACCCAGTACTTC
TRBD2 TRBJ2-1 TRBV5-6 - CASSQLAGQRIYEQFF TGTGCCAGCAGCCAACTAGCGGGCCAACGGATCTATGAGCAGTTCTTC
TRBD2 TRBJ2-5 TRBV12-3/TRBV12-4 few CATSGLLVETQYF TGTGCCACCTCGGGACTACTCGTCGAGACCCAGTACTTC